These 9 T cell receptor beta chains originate from one sample sequenced in a study of PD-1 blockade in mismatch repair-deficient tumors. Using immunoSEQ multiplex PCR, the repertoire was profiled, and TCRdb retains in-frame clones only, with some absent. The profile shows 56,000 or so clones, about 84% of them singletons. Sequenced here: peripheral blood, sampled roughly 20 weeks after starting pembrolizumab. Receptor source: an adult with mismatch repair-deficient cancer.

The chain uses TRBV6-1 and TRBJ2-7; maybe TRBD2 (6 bases). Per germline, CDR1 MNHNS and CDR2 SASEGT. The V end was cut by 0 bases, the J end by 2 bases, with 11 bases between. CDR3 size: 15 residues. The CDR3 is CASSEASSGAYEQYF. CDR3 nucleotides: TGTGCCAGCAGTGAAGCGTCCTCGGGGGCCTACGAGCAGTACTTC.

This clone qualifies as medium-sized. This chain connects TRBV19 to TRBJ2-7; 7 bases agree with TRBD1. Per germline, CDR1 LNHDA and CDR2 SQIVND (reference sequence). The CDR3 runs 14 residues. V lost 1 base, J lost 2 bases, and 2 bases stayed unmatched. The CDR3 sequence is CASSIVDRTYEQYF. The CDR3 DNA is TGTGCCAGTAGTATAGTGGACAGGACCTACGAGCAGTACTTC.

The chain uses TRBV11-3 and TRBJ2-2; D possibly uses TRBD1 or TRBD2 (5 bases each). The CDR3 extends over 15 amino acids. The V gene lost 4 bases and the J gene lost 1 base, with 10 bases spanning the gap. Germline V gene lookup returns CDR1 SGHNT and CDR2 YENEEA. This chain's CDR3 is CASSSRDQNTGELFF. The CDR3 region has the DNA TGTGCCAGCAGCTCAAGGGACCAGAACACCGGGGAGCTGTTTTTT.

The chain couples TRBV18 to TRBJ2-4; D gene unclear. The length of the CDR3 is 16 residues. The germline V and J ends were trimmed by 2 bases and 2 bases, with 13 bases remaining between them. The germline CDR1 and CDR2 sequences are KGHSH and LQKENI. CDR3 amino acids: CASSPEGAGPKNIQYF. The CDR3, as DNA: TGTGCCAGCTCACCAGAAGGTGCCGGGCCCAAAAACATTCAGTACTTC.

CDR3 DNA sequence: TGTGCCAGCAGCTTATTAACAGGGTCGAACACTGAAGCTTTCTTT. Its translation: CASSLLTGSNTEAFF. The V gene is TRBV11-2, the J gene TRBJ1-1; D perhaps matches TRBD1 (6 bases). The CDR3 length is 15 residues. The V gene's germline CDR1 is SGHAT and CDR2 FQNNGV. Trimming cost V 2 bases and J 1 base, with 11 bases left between them.

V gene TRBV12-5 combines with J gene TRBJ2-2, with 15 bases fitting TRBD2. V shed 3 bases, J shed 5 bases, and the junction held 1 base outside the gene matches. The CDR3 contains 16 residues. CDR1 and CDR2 (germline): LGHNT, FRNRAP. The CDR3 nucleotides are TGTGCTAGTGGTTTCGGACTAGCGGGAGGGACCGGGGAGCTGTTTTTT. Translating gives CASGFGLAGGTGELFF.

V usage is TRBV6-4 and J usage is TRBJ2-1, with TRBD2 matching 8 bases. Trimming took 0 bases from V and 4 from J; bases not matched to a gene: 8. CDR1 and CDR2 (germline): MRHNA, SNTAGT. The CDR3 runs to 17 residues. The CDR3 DNA is TGTGCCAGCAGTGACTCGCCCGGCGGGAGGCGGTACAATGAGCAGTTCTTC. Translation: CASSDSPGGRRYNEQFF.

The chain carries TRBV14 and TRBJ2-7; TRBD1 aligns across 9 bases. Germline lookup yields CDR1 SGHDN and CDR2 FVKESK. The J segment lost 2 bases and the V segment lost 3 bases, leaving 11 bases of the junction unmatched. This CDR3 comprises 17 residues. The CDR3 reads CASSHKLPGQGPYEQYF. The CDR3 bases are TGTGCCAGCAGCCACAAGCTGCCGGGACAGGGACCCTACGAGCAGTACTTC.

V usage is TRBV9 and J usage is TRBJ1-1; TRBD1 is a possible D gene (5 bases). Per the germline V gene, CDR1 is SGDLS and CDR2 is YYNGEE. The CDR3 sequence is 13 residues long. Trimming pared 1 base from V and 3 bases from J, leaving 7 bases between. CDR3 coding DNA: TGTGCCAGCAGCGTACAGGGAGACACTGAAGCTTTCTTT. Protein sequence: CASSVQGDTEAFF.